Listed here is a single TCR beta chain. Only a few counts were recorded for this clonotype. Its cognate antigen has yet to be identified. No base quality information exists; no much larger clone differs at one position. The data were obtained in a study of post-analysis software for immune sequencing data (dated by TCRdb to about 2015). Concerning the study at large: The recorded disease courses included relapsing-remitting, secondary progressive and progressive-relapsing multiple sclerosis, and some patients had no subtype annotation. The patient repertoires were compared against 11 previously published healthy control repertoires obtained from donors aged roughly 6 to 28 years. A subset of samples was prepared in parallel using single-end sample barcoding, then pooled and co-amplified after Illumina adapter ligation.

The paper as a whole reports these results and caveats: The multiple sclerosis patient group was slightly younger than the control group. Significantly lower normalized Chao1 diversity was found in multiple sclerosis patients than in controls, suggesting substantial peripheral T-cell clonal expansion. When samples were clustered directly using the F measure, samples prepared in the same batch co-clustered strongly, which prompted a batch-effect correction. Patients showed significantly higher frequencies than controls for several TRBV segments, among them TRBV5-6, TRBV5-1 and TRBV20-1.

Trimming at the junction amounts to 0 bases on V and 0 bases on J, and the germline ends lie 9 bases apart. The CDR3 has 16 amino acids, counting the end cysteine and phenylalanine. Kept here is only the CDR3 DNA, which spans 48 bases and is read in frame from base 1. For CDR1 and CDR2, the germline V gene lists MGHRA and YSYEKL. Preparation of the library involved PCR. Instrument used: Illumina HiSeq 2500. Unique molecular identifiers were incorporated into TCR beta cDNA libraries to reduce PCR and sequencing biases. Roughly 500,000 cDNA molecules were obtained for every 1 to 10 million input T cells, so each molecule roughly corresponded to one T cell. The patient libraries were prepared and sequenced using the same protocol as the earlier healthy control dataset. Samples belonging to the same batch were prepared together, multiplexed and sequenced on a shared HiSeq lane. On the authors' methods: Raw barcoded reads were processed with MIGEC, and single-read molecular identifier groups were discarded before consensus assembly and CDR3 extraction. Clonotype tables were post-analysed with VDJtools, normalizing diversity by down-sampling all datasets to the smallest sample size. In repertoire overlap clustering, CDR3 amino acid sequences, but not nucleotide sequences, were matched to correct batch-related cross-sample contamination. TCRdb reran the public reads through fastp at Q25 and MiXCR, keeping productive beta chains. Duplicate CDR3 protein sequences are folded into a single record with the most common DNA and genes. These V and J calls are TCRdb output, not the study's own analysis. This sample has 170,000 or so distinct CDR3 sequences in its table, and approximately 30% of those were observed once. The biggest ten clones account for about 1.6% of the sample.

TCR beta repertoires were profiled from peripheral blood of roughly 13 young patients with multiple sclerosis to demonstrate the VDJtools post-analysis software. Multiple sclerosis patients were children and adolescents aged about 6 to 15 years. The rearrangement joined TRBV4-1 to TRBJ1-3, with the D gene not confidently named. This sequence was found in a girl between 10 and 17 years old with multiple sclerosis. What was sequenced was blood. The CDR3 region: CASSQDPASSGNTIYF. The bases read TGCGCCAGCAGCCAAGATCCGGCCAGCTCTGGAAACACCATATATTTT.